The 28 T cell receptor beta chains below all came from one sample that was sequenced in a study of cytomegalovirus exposure and HLA in healthy donors (dated by TCRdb to 2016 to 2017). Library creation used the immunoSEQ multiplex PCR assay. A mixture of 60 forward primers for TCR Vbeta segments and 13 reverse primers for TCR Jbeta segments was used in the multiplex PCR. This is the immuneACCESS table as TCRdb keeps it, with only in-frame sequences that have V and J called. A part of the clones is gone; compared with another copy, unresolved V genes explain less than half, and the rest is unexplained. Across this sample there are 100,000 to 150,000 clones, with roughly 82% seen only once. The ten largest make up about 13% of the sample. Sequencing input: PBMCs. These receptors originate from a woman in her sixties or seventies in good health and CMV-seropositive.

The table lists this clone with a few counts. The V and J genes are TRBV4-1 and TRBJ2-7; the D gene is possibly TRBD2 (7 bases). The CDR3 totals 18 residues. Germline V CDR1 and CDR2: MGHRA, YSYEKL. Trimming took 1 base from V and 3 from J, leaving 22 bases between them. This chain's CDR3 is CASSQVAPIRGANYEQYF. In nucleotides, the CDR3 is TGCGCCAGCAGCCAAGTGGCTCCCATCCGGGGGGCTAACTACGAGCAGTACTTC.

This chain joins TRBV7-6 and TRBJ2-5; D not resolved. Looked up from germline, CDR1 is SGHVS and CDR2 is FNYEAQ. Trimming took off 4 bases at V and 5 bases at J, with 5 bases between the two ends. The CDR3 spans 11 residues. The CDR3 DNA sequence: TGTGCCAGCAGCTATCAGGAGACCCAGTACTTC. It yields the protein CASSYQETQYF.

The chain links TRBV9 to TRBJ1-2; D gene unclear. With 0 bases removed from V and 1 base from J, the gap between germline ends came to 13 bases. Germline values: CDR1 SGDLS, CDR2 YYNGEE. The CDR3 length is 16 residues. The CDR3 nucleotides read TGTGCCAGCAGCGTAGGGGAGGGCTCCCTTAACTATGGCTACACCTTC. Protein: CASSVGEGSLNYGYTF.

This chain links TRBV6-5 with TRBJ2-1; 10 positions match TRBD1. CDR3 length: 13 amino acids. CDR1 is MNHEY and CDR2 is SVGAGI in the germline V gene. V gave up 6 bases and J gave up 12 bases; unmatched junction bases: 8. This chain's CDR3 is CASRRGQGIGQFF. The DNA for the CDR3 is TGTGCCAGCAGGAGGGGACAGGGGATTGGGCAGTTCTTC.

This clone showed up just once. The chain uses TRBV19 and TRBJ2-3, with D perhaps TRBD1 (5 bases). V gave up 5 bases and J gave up 2 bases, with 8 bases separating them. CDR1 is LNHDA, CDR2 SQIVND, per germline (reference sequence). The CDR3 spans 13 residues. CDR3 nucleotide sequence: TGTGCCAGTAGTGTACAGGTCACAGATACGCAGTATTTT. This translates into CASSVQVTDTQYF.

The rearrangement links TRBV2 to TRBJ2-2; 9 bases line up with TRBD2. The CDR3 totals 15 residues. The trim removed 7 bases at V and 4 bases at J, leaving 7 bases unmatched. CDR1 and CDR2 (germline): SNHLY, FYNNEI. The CDR3 nucleotides read TGTGCCAGCACGGCCTCTAGCGGGATCACCGGGGAGCTGTTTTTT. Amino acids: CASTASSGITGELFF.

The chain links TRBV19 to TRBJ1-2; TRBD1 matches 10 bases. The CDR3 has 14 amino acids. Unmatched junction bases numbered 8, after V lost 9 bases and J lost 4 bases. The germline gives CDR1 LNHDA, CDR2 SQIVND (reference sequence). The CDR3 DNA follows: TGTGCCAGCTACGACAGGGGGCTACTCTATGGCTACACCTTC. Amino acid sequence: CASYDRGLLYGYTF.

This clone was counted a few times. V gene TRBV7-3 combines with J gene TRBJ2-2; 7 positions match TRBD1. J was trimmed by 7 bases and V by 5 bases; bases with no gene match: 13. The CDR3 sequence is 16 residues long. CDR1 and CDR2 (germline): SGHTA, FQGTGA. For the CDR3, the DNA is TGTGCCAGCAGCGTACACAGGGGATCAGGGGTCGGGGAGCTGTTTTTT. This encodes CASSVHRGSGVGELFF.

The rearrangement joins TRBV27 to TRBJ2-5; no definite D call. V gave up 8 bases and J gave up 4 bases, with 2 bases separating them. Germline V gives CDR1 MNHEY, CDR2 SMNVEV (reference sequence). The CDR3 length is 9 residues. In DNA, the CDR3 is TGTGCCAGCCTAGAGACCCAGTACTTC. This gives the protein CASLETQYF.

This rearrangement joins TRBV30 to TRBJ2-1, with 8 nucleotides matching TRBD2. V was pared by 0 bases and J by 10 bases, with 14 bases of the junction left unmatched. The CDR3 runs 16 residues. Germline-derived CDR1 and CDR2 are GTSNPN and SVGIG (reference sequence). This CDR3 reads CAWSVTRVGGGGEQFF. The DNA for the CDR3 is TGTGCCTGGAGTGTAACGCGCGTCGGGGGGGGAGGAGAGCAGTTCTTC. The variable domain in full, with the rest retrieved from reference TRBV30 and TRBJ2-1, is SQTIHQWPATLVQPVGSPLSLECTVEGTSNPNLYWYRQAAGRGLQLLFYSVGIGQISSEVPQNLSASRPQDRQFILSSKKLLLSDSGFYLCAWSVTRVGGGGEQFFGPGTRLTVL.

The gene calls are TRBV19 and TRBJ1-3, with TRBD1 as a possible D gene (5 bases). The CDR3 loop spans 19 amino acids. Germline V CDR1 and CDR2: LNHDA, SQIVND (reference sequence). V lost 5 bases to trimming and J lost 4 bases, with 27 bases between them. In DNA, the CDR3 is TGTGCCAGTAGTCTTCGCCTCCGTGAGACAGTAGCGGGAGGAAACACCATATATTTT. Its translation: CASSLRLRETVAGGNTIYF.

This clone showed up just once. The J gene is TRBJ1-5, the V gene TRBV6-1; D remains ambiguous. V lost 2 bases and J 4 bases, leaving 12 bases between the germline ends. This CDR3 comprises 15 residues. Germline assignment: CDR1 MNHNS and CDR2 SASEGT. This CDR3 reads CASSESGGQNQPQHF. The CDR3 DNA is TGTGCCAGCAGTGAAAGCGGCGGCCAAAATCAGCCCCAGCATTTT.

The rearrangement uses TRBV5-1 and TRBJ2-5, with 11 bases identical to TRBD2. The V gene's germline CDR1 is SGHRS and CDR2 YFSETQ. The CDR3 covers 15 residues. The ends lost 1 base at V and 5 bases at J; junction bases unmatched: 4. The CDR3 DNA sequence: TGCGCCAGCAGCTTGCTAGCGGGAGGCGGGGAGACCCAGTACTTC. Residues: CASSLLAGGGETQYF. The entire variable domain, with the rest obtained from reference TRBV5-1 and TRBJ2-5, is as follows: KAGVTQTPRYLIKTRGQQVTLSCSPISGHRSVSWYQQTPGQGLQFLFEYFSETQRNKGNFPGRFSGRQFSNSRSEMNVSTLELGDSALYLCASSLLAGGGETQYFGPGTRLLVL.

The genes are TRBV7-6 and TRBJ1-2; no clear D gene. V lost 5 bases and J 6 bases, leaving 22 bases between the germline ends. This CDR3 is 16 amino acids long. The germline V gene has CDR1 SGHVS and CDR2 FNYEAQ. CDR3: CASSLNWVQGRDGYTF. CDR3 DNA sequence: TGTGCCAGCAGCCTAAATTGGGTACAAGGGAGGGATGGCTACACCTTC.

This chain connects TRBV30 to TRBJ1-1; a weak D match, TRBD1 (5 bases). This CDR3 contains 13 residues. Germline V gene data show CDR1 as GTSNPN and CDR2 as SVGIG (reference sequence). V dropped 8 bases and J dropped 5 bases, with 18 bases sitting between them. CDR3 region: CAGRGQAVTEAFF. The CDR3 DNA reads as TGTGCCGGTAGGGGCCAGGCGGTAACTGAAGCTTTCTTT.

This clone was counted a few times. The chain couples TRBV5-1 to TRBJ2-1; D might be TRBD2 (6 bases). Germline CDR1 reads SGHRS; CDR2 reads YFSETQ. Trimming took 0 bases from V and 4 from J, leaving 8 bases between them. The CDR3 runs 14 residues. The CDR3 DNA reads as TGCGCCAGCAGCTTGGGCGGGGAATACAATGAGCAGTTCTTC. This translates into CASSLGGEYNEQFF.

The gene calls are TRBV2 and TRBJ2-6, with a possible D match to TRBD1 (5 bases). V lost 3 bases, J lost 15 bases, and 15 bases lay in between. The CDR3 consists of 13 residues. Per germline, CDR1 SNHLY and CDR2 FYNNEI. The CDR3 bases are TGTGCCAGCAGTGACCTTAGGACAATGGGCCTGACTTTC. This codes for CASSDLRTMGLTF.

The rearrangement links TRBV7-6 to TRBJ2-5; the D gene is possibly TRBD2 (5 bases). CDR3 length equals 15 residues. V was cut by 1 base and J by 5 bases, with 14 bases left in between. From germline, CDR1 is SGHVS and CDR2 FNYEAQ. The CDR3 protein is CASSLGGLTVETQYF. The CDR3, as DNA: TGTGCCAGCAGCTTAGGAGGGCTTACGGTTGAGACCCAGTACTTC.

The chain carries TRBV29-1 and TRBJ2-1; tentatively, D is TRBD1 (6 bases). Germline-derived CDR1 and CDR2 are SQVTM and ANQGSEA. The CDR3 length is 13 residues. V shed 1 base and J shed 10 bases, with 14 bases lying between them. The CDR3 bases are TGCAGCGTTGAAGGGTCAATGCAGGGGGAGCAGTTCTTC. This encodes CSVEGSMQGEQFF.

This clone occurred once. The chain carries TRBV27 and TRBJ2-5; 9 nucleotides agree with TRBD2. CDR1 and CDR2 from the germline V gene are MNHEY and SMNVEV (reference sequence). J was trimmed by 6 bases and V by 3 bases; bases with no gene match: 5. This CDR3 comprises 14 residues. CDR3 nucleotides: TGTGCCAGCAGTTTGGCTAGCGGGATTAAGACCCAGTACTTC. It yields the protein CASSLASGIKTQYF.

The rearrangement joins TRBV27 to TRBJ2-5, with 9 bases identical to TRBD1. The J call is uncertain, as TRBJ2-7 better fits the DNA end. CDR3 size: 16 residues. Looked up from germline, CDR1 is MNHEY and CDR2 is SMNVEV (reference sequence). Here the CDR3 reads CASSLLARDRVSEQYF. The DNA for the CDR3 is TGTGCCAGCAGTTTATTGGCCCGGGACAGGGTTTCCGAGCAGTACTTC.

The CDR3 loop is CASSLTGYSYEQYF. The CDR3 region has the DNA TGTGCCAGCAGCTTGACAGGGTACTCCTACGAGCAGTACTTC. The chain has TRBV7-9 and TRBJ2-7, with TRBD1 matching 7 bases. Germline CDR1 is SEHNR and CDR2 is FQNEAQ (reference sequence). The CDR3 length is 14 residues. With 3 bases clipped from V and 0 bases from J, the junction kept 2 bases outside the gene matches.

The V and J genes are TRBV13 and TRBJ2-5; 10 positions match TRBD2. The J call may be in error: the DNA end matches TRBJ2-7 better. Germline values: CDR1 PRHDT, CDR2 FYEKMQ (reference sequence). The CDR3 runs to 15 residues. Written as DNA, the CDR3 is TGTGCCAGCAGCTTCAGCGGGAGGGAGACCTACGAGCAGTACTTC. This sequence encodes CASSFSGRETYEQYF.

The J gene is TRBJ2-1, the V gene TRBV6-5; D remains unclear. The CDR3 has 15 residues. V lost 5 bases and J lost 5, with 16 bases in between. The germline V gene has CDR1 MNHEY and CDR2 SVGAGI. CDR3 coding DNA: TGTGCCAGCAGTCCCATGGGCCTCCTCAACAATGAGCAGTTCTTC. This codes for CASSPMGLLNNEQFF.

The J gene is TRBJ1-5, the V gene TRBV7-4; the match to TRBD1 covers 7 bases. This CDR3 contains 20 residues. J was trimmed by 8 bases and V by 3 bases; bases with no gene match: 25. Germline CDR1 reads SGHVT; CDR2 reads SQSDAQ. CDR3 residues: CASSFTPTRQGGCYREPQHF. CDR3 nucleotide sequence: TGTGCCAGCAGCTTTACCCCTACGCGACAGGGCGGCTGTTACAGGGAGCCCCAGCATTTT.

This clone is a singleton in its sample. The chain uses TRBV30 and TRBJ2-3, with 12 bases that match TRBD2. The ends lost 4 bases at V and 0 bases at J; junction bases unmatched: 5. Germline V gene sequence: CDR1 GTSNPN, CDR2 SVGIG (reference sequence). The CDR3 is made up of 16 amino acids. CDR3 sequence (DNA): TGTGCCTGGAAAAGACTAGCGGGAGCCAGCACAGATACGCAGTATTTT. Protein sequence: CAWKRLAGASTDTQYF.

The chain couples TRBV15 to TRBJ2-4; possible D gene TRBD2, 7 bases. V lost 5 bases and J 2 bases, leaving 16 bases between the germline ends. Per the germline V gene, CDR1 is LNHNV and CDR2 is YYDKDF (reference sequence). This CDR3 comprises 16 residues. The CDR3 DNA reads TGTGCCACCAGCCCCGAGGGGGGGGCATCCAAAAACATTCAGTACTTC. It codes for CATSPEGGASKNIQYF. Full variable domain (outside the CDR3, taken from reference TRBV15 and TRBJ2-4): DAMVIQNPRYQVTQFGKPVTLSCSQTLNHNVMYWYQQKSSQAPKLLFHYYDKDFNNEADTPDNFQSRRPNTSFCFLDIRSPGLGDTAMYLCATSPEGGASKNIQYFGAGTRLSVL.

The count of this clone is one. CDR3 bases: TGCGCCAGCAGCACTCCTAACATGGCGGGGGGGACCCAGTACTTC. Translation gives CASSTPNMAGGTQYF. J is TRBJ2-5 and V is TRBV4-1, with 8 bases lining up with TRBD2. The CDR3 loop spans 15 amino acids. Germline V CDR1 and CDR2: MGHRA, YSYEKL. V shed 5 bases, J shed 7 bases, and the junction held 12 bases outside the gene matches.